A single TCR beta chain is shown here with its context. The antigen remains undetermined. This entry comes from a study of ipilimumab plus nivolumab after autologous stem cell transplantation. Study overall: The DLBCL cohort had primary refractory and relapsed disease, with 18-month progression-free survival of around 88% and 27%. Whole-study results and caveats: The authors say TCR, Treg and microbiome findings warrant further study.

This table comes from immunoSEQ multiplex PCR, and its TCRdb copy is limited to in-frame clones, with some not included. Among fewer than 85,000 clones listed, 83% were seen once. Dosing: nivolumab 3 mg/kg IV, weeks 1, 4, 7, 10, then every two weeks to week 26. Trimming removed 3 bases at V and 0 bases at J, with 13 bases between. This CDR3 has 16 residues. Germline V CDR1 and CDR2: SNHLY, FYNNEI. This chain connects TRBV2 to TRBJ2-3, with D perhaps TRBD2 (6 bases). The receptor was isolated from a male donor with diffuse large B-cell lymphoma. The specimen was PBMCs, collected in a trial of ipilimumab plus nivolumab as post-transplant consolidation. CDR3 DNA sequence: TGTGCCAGCAGTGAGCAGGGAGGTAGGAGCACAGATACGCAGTATTTT. The encoded protein is CASSEQGGRSTDTQYF.